This T cell receptor beta chain was documented in a study of regulatory T cells in long-lasting Graves disease. Time point specified: newly diagnosed GD, antithyroid drugs for less than 3 months. PBMC-derived RNA was used for the TCR library. The source of the patients was an endocrinology department in Xi'an, China. In building TCR beta libraries, iRepertoire HTBI primers were used together with Arm-PCR of CDR3 regions. TCRdb processed the multiplex PCR reads anew with MiXCR; each CDR3 protein has one entry. The repertoire holds a few hundred thousand distinct CDR3 sequences, 14% seen once, with about 15% in the top ten. The V gene's germline CDR1 is LGHNA and CDR2 YNFKEQ. The CDR3 consists of 14 residues. Trimming at V came to 2 bases and at J to 6 bases, leaving 0 bases not matched to a gene. The same sample was also used in a study of T cells in Graves' hyperthyroidism and ophthalmopathy. That source adds: Researchers ran a first-round RT-PCR on the TCR CDR3 using the HTBI primer set. From stable hyperthyroidism, ophthalmopathy was separated by a 13 V-J model.

V usage is TRBV4-2 and J usage is TRBJ2-3; TRBD2 aligns across 12 bases. This clonotype was sampled from a woman aged 45-65 years with Graves disease. The input for sequencing was peripheral blood mononuclear cells (PBMCs), taken at new diagnosis, from a patient treated with antithyroid drugs. In nucleotides, the CDR3 is TGTGCCAGCAGCCAACTAGCGGGAGGGGATACGCAGTATTTT. Protein sequence: CASSQLAGGDTQYF.